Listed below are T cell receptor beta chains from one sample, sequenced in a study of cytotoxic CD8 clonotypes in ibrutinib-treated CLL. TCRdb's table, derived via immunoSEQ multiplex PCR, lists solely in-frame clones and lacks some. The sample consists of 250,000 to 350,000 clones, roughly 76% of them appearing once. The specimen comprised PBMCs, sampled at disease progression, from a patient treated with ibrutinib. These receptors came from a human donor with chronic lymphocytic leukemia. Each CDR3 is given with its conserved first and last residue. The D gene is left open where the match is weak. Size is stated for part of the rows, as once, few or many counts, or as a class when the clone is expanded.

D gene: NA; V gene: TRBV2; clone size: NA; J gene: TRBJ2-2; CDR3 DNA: TGTGCCACCCTATCAGGGGAACTGTGGAGCACCGGGGAGCTGTTTTTT; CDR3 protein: CATLSGELWSTGELFF
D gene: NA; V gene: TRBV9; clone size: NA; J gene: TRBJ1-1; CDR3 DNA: TGTGCCAGCACGGGCGCGGGGGGAGGCCCGAACACTGAAGCTTTCTTT; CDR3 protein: CASTGAGGGPNTEAFF
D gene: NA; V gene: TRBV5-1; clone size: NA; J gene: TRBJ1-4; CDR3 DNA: TGCGCCAGCAGCTTGCGCCCAGCCTTAAATGAAAAACTGTTTTTT; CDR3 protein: CASSLRPALNEKLFF
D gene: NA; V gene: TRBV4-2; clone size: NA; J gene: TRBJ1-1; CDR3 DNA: TGTGCCAGCAGCCAAGATAGGCCGAACACTGAAGCTTTCTTT; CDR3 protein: CASSQDRPNTEAFF
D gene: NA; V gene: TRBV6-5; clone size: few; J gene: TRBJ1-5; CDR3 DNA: TGTGCCAGCAGCTACAGGGGCAATCAGCCCCAGCATTTT; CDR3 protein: CASSYRGNQPQHF
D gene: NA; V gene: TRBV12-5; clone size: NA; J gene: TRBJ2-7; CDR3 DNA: TGTGCTAGTGGTTTGGTACTTCAAGCAGAGAACTACGAGCAGTACTTC; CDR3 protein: CASGLVLQAENYEQYF
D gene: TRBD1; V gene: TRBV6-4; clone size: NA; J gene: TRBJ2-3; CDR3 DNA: TGTGCCAGCAGTCCGACAGGGAGCACAGATACGCAGTATTTT; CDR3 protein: CASSPTGSTDTQYF
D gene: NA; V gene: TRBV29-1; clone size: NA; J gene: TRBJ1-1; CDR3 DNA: TGCAGCGTTGAGGGGGGGACAATCGAAGCTTTCTTT; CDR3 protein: CSVEGGTIEAFF
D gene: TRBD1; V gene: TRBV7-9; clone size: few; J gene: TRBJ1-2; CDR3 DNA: TGTGCCAGCAGCTCGAGGACAGGGGTCCGCTACCACTATGGCTACACCTTC; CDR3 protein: CASSSRTGVRYHYGYTF
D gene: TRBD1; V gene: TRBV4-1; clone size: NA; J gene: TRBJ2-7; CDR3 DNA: TGCGCCAGCAGCGCTGAGACAGGGAACTACGAGCAGTACTTC; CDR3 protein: CASSAETGNYEQYF
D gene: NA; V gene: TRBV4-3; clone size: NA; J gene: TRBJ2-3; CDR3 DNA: TGCGCCAGCAGCCAAGTCCAGGGCGGCACAGATACGCAGTATTTT; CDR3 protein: CASSQVQGGTDTQYF
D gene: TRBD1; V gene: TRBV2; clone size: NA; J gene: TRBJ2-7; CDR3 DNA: TGTGCCAGCAGAGAGACAGGGCAGTACGAGCAGTACTTC; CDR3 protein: CASRETGQYEQYF
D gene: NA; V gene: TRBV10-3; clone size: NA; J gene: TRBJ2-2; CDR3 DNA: TGTGCCATCACCAGGGTCGACACCGGGGAGCTGTTTTTT; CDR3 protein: CAITRVDTGELFF
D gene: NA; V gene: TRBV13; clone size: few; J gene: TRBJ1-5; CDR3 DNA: TGTGCCAGCAGTCTTTCCGGGCAGGGTTTGTTAGGCAATCAGCCCCAGCATTTT; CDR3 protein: CASSLSGQGLLGNQPQHF
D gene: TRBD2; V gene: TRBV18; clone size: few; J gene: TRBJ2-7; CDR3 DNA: TGTGCCAGCTCACCTAAGTCTAGCGGGAGTACCTACGAGCAGTACTTC; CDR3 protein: CASSPKSSGSTYEQYF
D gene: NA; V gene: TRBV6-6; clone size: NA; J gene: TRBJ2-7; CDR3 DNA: TGTGCCAGCAGGGCCCGGTCTCCTGGCGAGCAGTACTTC; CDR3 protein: CASRARSPGEQYF
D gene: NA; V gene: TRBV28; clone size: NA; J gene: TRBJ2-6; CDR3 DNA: TGTGCCAGCAGCTCAACAGGGTCTGGGGCCAACGTCCTGACTTTC; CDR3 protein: CASSSTGSGANVLTF
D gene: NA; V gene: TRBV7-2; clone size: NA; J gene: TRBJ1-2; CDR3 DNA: TGTGCCAGCAGCCCGACTCTTCTGAGTGGCTACACCTTC; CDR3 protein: CASSPTLLSGYTF
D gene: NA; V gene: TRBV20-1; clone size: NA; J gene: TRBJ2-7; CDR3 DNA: TGCAGTGCTAGAAGAGGGGACGAGCAGTACTTC; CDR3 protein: CSARRGDEQYF
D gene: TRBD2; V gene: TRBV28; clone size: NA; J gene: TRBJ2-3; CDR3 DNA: TGTGCCAGCCGTAGGGGAGGGGGCACAGATACGCAGTATTTT; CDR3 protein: CASRRGGGTDTQYF
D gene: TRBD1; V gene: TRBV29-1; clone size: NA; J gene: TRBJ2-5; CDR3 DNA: TGCAGCGGTAGACAGGGGGCTGTGGTAGGAGAGACCCAGTACTTC; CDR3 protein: CSGRQGAVVGETQYF
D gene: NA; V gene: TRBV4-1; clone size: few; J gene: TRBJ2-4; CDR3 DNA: TGCGCCAGCCGCTCACTGGGGGAGTTGGGTAACATTCAGTACTTC; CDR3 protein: CASRSLGELGNIQYF
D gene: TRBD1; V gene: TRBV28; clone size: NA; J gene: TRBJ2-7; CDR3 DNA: TGTGCCAGCAGTGCGACAGGGGGGTTAGAGCAGTACTTC; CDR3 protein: CASSATGGLEQYF
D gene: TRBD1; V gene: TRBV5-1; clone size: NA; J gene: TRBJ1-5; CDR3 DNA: TGCGCCAGCAGCAAGTCAGGGGGCTCACGGCCCCAGCATTTT; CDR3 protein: CASSKSGGSRPQHF
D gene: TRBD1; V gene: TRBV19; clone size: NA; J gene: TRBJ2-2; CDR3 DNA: TGTGCCAGTAACCAGGGGGCGGGTGGGGAGCTGTTTTTT; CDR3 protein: CASNQGAGGELFF
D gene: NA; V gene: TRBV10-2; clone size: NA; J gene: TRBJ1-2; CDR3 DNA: TGCGCCAGCAGTGAGTCAGGGGGTTATGGCTACACCTTC; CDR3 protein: CASSESGGYGYTF
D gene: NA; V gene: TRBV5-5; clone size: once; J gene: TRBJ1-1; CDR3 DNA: TGTGCCAGCAGCCTCACCGGGACTACGAACACTGAAGCTTTCTTT; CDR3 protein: CASSLTGTTNTEAFF
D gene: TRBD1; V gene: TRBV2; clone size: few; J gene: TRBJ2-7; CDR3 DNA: TGTGCCAGCAGTCCCGGGACAGGGGTACGGACCTACGAGCAGTACTTC; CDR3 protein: CASSPGTGVRTYEQYF
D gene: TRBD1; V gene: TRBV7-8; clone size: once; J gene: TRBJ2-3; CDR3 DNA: TGTGCCAGCAGCCCAGGACAGGGTCGTAATGGGACAGATACGCAGTATTTT; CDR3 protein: CASSPGQGRNGTDTQYF
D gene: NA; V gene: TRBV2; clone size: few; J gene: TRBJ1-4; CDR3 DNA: TGTGCCAGCAGTGACCTGGGCGGGAATGAAAAACTGTTTTTT; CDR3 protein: CASSDLGGNEKLFF
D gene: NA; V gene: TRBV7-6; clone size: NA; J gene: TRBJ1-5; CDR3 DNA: TGTGCCAGCAGCTTAGAAGCGGGATCGGGGCAGCCCCAGCATTTT; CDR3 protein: CASSLEAGSGQPQHF
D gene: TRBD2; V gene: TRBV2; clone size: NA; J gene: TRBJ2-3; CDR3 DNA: TGTGCCAGCAGTGAGGGGAGCGGGGGGGTTGATACGCAGTATTTT; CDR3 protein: CASSEGSGGVDTQYF
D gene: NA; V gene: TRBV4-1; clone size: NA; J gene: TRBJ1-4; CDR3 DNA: TGCGCCAGCAGCCTAACCACAGGAAATGAAAAACTGTTTTTT; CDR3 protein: CASSLTTGNEKLFF
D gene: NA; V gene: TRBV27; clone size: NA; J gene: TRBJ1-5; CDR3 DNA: TGTGCCAGCAGTTTAAACGCAGGATATAGCAATCAGCCCCAGCATTTT; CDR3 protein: CASSLNAGYSNQPQHF
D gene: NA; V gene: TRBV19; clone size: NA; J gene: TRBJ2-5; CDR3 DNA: TGTGCCAGTAGTATAGCTGAGACCCAGTACTTC; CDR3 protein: CASSIAETQYF
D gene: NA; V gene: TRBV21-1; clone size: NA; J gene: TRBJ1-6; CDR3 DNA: TGTGCCAGCAGCACCGGAACAGGGGAGAGAAATTCACCCCTCCACTTT; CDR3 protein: CASSTGTGERNSPLHF
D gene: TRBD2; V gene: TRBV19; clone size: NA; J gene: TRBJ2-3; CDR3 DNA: TGTGCCAGTAGTATCCTAGCGGGAAGGGCGGATACGCAGTATTTT; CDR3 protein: CASSILAGRADTQYF
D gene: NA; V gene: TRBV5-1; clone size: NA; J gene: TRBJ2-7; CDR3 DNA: TGCGCCAGCAGCTTGGGCGCTTTGTACGAGCAGTACTTC; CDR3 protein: CASSLGALYEQYF
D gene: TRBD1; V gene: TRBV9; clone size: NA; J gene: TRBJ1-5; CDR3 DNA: TGTGCCAGCAGCACGCGACAGGGAATGGATCAGCCCCAGCATTTT; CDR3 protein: CASSTRQGMDQPQHF
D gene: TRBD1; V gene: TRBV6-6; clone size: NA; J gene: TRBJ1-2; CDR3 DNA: TGTGCCAGCAGTCCGACAGGGAACACCTATGGCTACACCTTC; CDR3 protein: CASSPTGNTYGYTF
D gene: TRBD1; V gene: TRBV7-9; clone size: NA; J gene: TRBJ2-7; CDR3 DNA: TGTGCCAGCAGCGTACCAACTCAGGGACAGGGCTCCTACGAGCAGTACTTC; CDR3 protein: CASSVPTQGQGSYEQYF
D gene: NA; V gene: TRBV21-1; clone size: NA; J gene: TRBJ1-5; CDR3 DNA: TGTGCCAGCAGCAAAGAGGCACAGAGGGAACAGGGGAGCAATCAGCCCCAGCATTTT; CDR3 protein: CASSKEAQREQGSNQPQHF
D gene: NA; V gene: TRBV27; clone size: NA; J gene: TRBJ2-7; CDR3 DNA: TGTGCCAGCAGTCCAGTAACAGGGTATCGCGAGCAGTACTTC; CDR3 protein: CASSPVTGYREQYF
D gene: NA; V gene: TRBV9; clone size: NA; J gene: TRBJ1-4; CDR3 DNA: TGTGCCAGCAGCGCGCAGGGCTATAATGAAAAACTGTTTTTT; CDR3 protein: CASSAQGYNEKLFF
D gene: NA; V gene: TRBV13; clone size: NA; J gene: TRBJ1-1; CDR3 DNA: TGTGCCAGCAGCCGATCCAAAACAGGGTCGCCTAACACTGAAGCTTTCTTT; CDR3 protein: CASSRSKTGSPNTEAFF
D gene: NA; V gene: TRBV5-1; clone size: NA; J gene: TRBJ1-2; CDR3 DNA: TGCGCCAGCAGGGGGCTTGGAGGCTACACCTTC; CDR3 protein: CASRGLGGYTF
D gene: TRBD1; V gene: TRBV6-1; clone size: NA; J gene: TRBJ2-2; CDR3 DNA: TGTGCCAGCAGTACAGGGGTAATCGACACCGGGGAGCTGTTTTTT; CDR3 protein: CASSTGVIDTGELFF
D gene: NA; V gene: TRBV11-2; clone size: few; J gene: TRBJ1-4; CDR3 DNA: TGTGCCAGCAGCTCCGTCAAGTTTGGGGGTAAGAGGTCTAATGAAAAACTGTTTTTT; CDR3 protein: CASSSVKFGGKRSNEKLFF
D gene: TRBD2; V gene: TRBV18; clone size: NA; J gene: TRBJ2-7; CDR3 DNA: TGTGCCAGCTCACCAGTAGCGGGGTTTGGCTACGAGCAGTACTTC; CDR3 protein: CASSPVAGFGYEQYF
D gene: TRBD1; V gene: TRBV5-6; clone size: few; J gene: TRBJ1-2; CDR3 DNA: TGTGCCAGCAGCCCAGGCCCTACAGGGGCAAACTATGGCTACACCTTC; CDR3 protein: CASSPGPTGANYGYTF
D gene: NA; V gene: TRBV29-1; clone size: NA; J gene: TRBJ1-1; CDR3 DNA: TGCAGCGTTAACCCGGGGGCTAGGAACACTGAAGCTTTCTTT; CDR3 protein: CSVNPGARNTEAFF
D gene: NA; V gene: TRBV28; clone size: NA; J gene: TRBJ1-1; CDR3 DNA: TGTGCCAGCAGTTTCCAATCGCGGGGGGCGGGCACTGAAGCTTTCTTT; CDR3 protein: CASSFQSRGAGTEAFF
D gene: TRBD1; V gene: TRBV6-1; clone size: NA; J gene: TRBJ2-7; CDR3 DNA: TGTGCCAGCAGGAGGGACAGTTACGGAGCCTACGAGCAGTACTTC; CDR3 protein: CASRRDSYGAYEQYF
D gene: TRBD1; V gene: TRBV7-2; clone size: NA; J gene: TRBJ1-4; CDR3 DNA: TGTGCCAGCAGCCAGGACAGGTTGGGTGAAAAACTGTTTTTT; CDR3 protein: CASSQDRLGEKLFF